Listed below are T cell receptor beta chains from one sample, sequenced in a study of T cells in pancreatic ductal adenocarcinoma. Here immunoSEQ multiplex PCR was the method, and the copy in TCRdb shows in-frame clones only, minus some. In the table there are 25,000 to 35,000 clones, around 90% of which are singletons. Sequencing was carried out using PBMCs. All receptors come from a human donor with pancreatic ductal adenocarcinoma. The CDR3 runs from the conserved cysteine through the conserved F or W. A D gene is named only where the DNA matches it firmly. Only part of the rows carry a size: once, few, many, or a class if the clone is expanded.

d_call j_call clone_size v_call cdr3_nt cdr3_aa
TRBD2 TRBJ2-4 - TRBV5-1 TGCGCCAGCAGCGAATCCGGGACTAGCGTTTCGATATCCAAAAACATTCAGTACTTC CASSESGTSVSISKNIQYF
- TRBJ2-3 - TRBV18 TGTGCCAGCCGAACCACCCTGGGCACAGATACGCAGTATTTT CASRTTLGTDTQYF
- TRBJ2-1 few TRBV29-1 TGCAGCGTTGATAGCGGAGGGCTAAGCTACAATGAGCAGTTCTTC CSVDSGGLSYNEQFF
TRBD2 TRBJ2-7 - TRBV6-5 TGTGCCAGCAGCTCTACTAGCGGGAGGGCCTACGAGCAGTACTTC CASSSTSGRAYEQYF
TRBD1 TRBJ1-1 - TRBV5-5 TGTGCCAGCAGCTCCCGAGGGACAGACGCCGCAGAAGCTTTCTTT CASSSRGTDAAEAFF
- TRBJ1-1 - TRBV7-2 TGTGCCAGCAGCTACCCGAACTTGAGGGCTGAAGCTTTCTTT CASSYPNLRAEAFF
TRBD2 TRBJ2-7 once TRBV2 TGTGCCAGCATCGGATTAAGCGGGAGGGCCGAGCAGTACTTC CASIGLSGRAEQYF
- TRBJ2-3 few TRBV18 TGTGCCAGCTCACCTACTGGGGGCGATACGCAGTATTTT CASSPTGGDTQYF
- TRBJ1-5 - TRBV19 TGTGCCAGTATAGGTACCGTTAATCAGCCCCAGCATTTT CASIGTVNQPQHF
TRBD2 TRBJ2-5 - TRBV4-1 TGCGCCAGCAGCCAAGCTGGGACTAGCCAAGAGACCCAGTACTTC CASSQAGTSQETQYF
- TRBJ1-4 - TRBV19 TGTGCCAGTAGTGCGACAGCAACTAATGAAAAACTGTTTTTT CASSATATNEKLFF
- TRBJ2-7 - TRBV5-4 TGTGCCAGCAGCAGCGACAGATACGAGCAGTACTTC CASSSDRYEQYF
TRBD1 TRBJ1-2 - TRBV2 TGTGCCGGGCAGCAGGGGGCAGGTGGCTACACCTTC CAGQQGAGGYTF
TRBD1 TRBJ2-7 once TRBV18 TGTGCCAGCTCACTCTCCGGGACAGGGAGCGAGCAGTACTTC CASSLSGTGSEQYF
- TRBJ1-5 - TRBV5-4 TGTGCCAGCGGTTTAGGGCCCGATCAGCCCCAGCATTTT CASGLGPDQPQHF
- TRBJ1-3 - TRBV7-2 TGTGCCAGCAGCTCCCAGTACGGGCACCCCTCTGGAAACACCATATATTTT CASSSQYGHPSGNTIYF
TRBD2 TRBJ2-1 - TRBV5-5 TGTGCCAGCAGCTTGTTGGGGGATAGCGGGAGGCGAGGGAATGAGCAGTTCTTC CASSLLGDSGRRGNEQFF
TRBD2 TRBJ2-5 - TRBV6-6 TGTGCCAGCAGTCCCCAGCCGGGGAGGGCCCAGTACTTC CASSPQPGRAQYF
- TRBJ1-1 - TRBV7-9 TGTGCCAGCAGCTTTCTCGGGGGAGGGACTGAAGCTTTCTTT CASSFLGGGTEAFF
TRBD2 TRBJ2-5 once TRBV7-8 TGTGCCAGCAGCCTCACCGCGGGACTAGCGGGAGGGCCGACCCAGTACTTC CASSLTAGLAGGPTQYF
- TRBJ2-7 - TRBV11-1 TGTGCCAGCAGCTCAATCCTGGGCGAGCAGTACTTC CASSSILGEQYF
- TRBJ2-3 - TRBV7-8 TGTGCCAGCAGCAGGGACGATACGCAGTATTTT CASSRDDTQYF
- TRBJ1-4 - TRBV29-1 TGCAGCGTTGGGGAACAGGCAACTAATGAAAAACTGTTTTTT CSVGEQATNEKLFF
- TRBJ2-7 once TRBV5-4 TGTGCCAGCAGCTTCCAGGGGTACGAGCAGTACTTC CASSFQGYEQYF
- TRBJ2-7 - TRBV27 TGTGCCAGCAGTTTAAGAGGGGCTAACTACGAGCAGTACTTC CASSLRGANYEQYF
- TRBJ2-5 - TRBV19 TGTGCCAGTAGTGATCGGGGAGGAGTTCCTCAAGAGACCCAGTACTTC CASSDRGGVPQETQYF
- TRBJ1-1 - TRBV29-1 TGCAGCGTCGGACAAACAGGGAACACTGAAGCTTTCTTT CSVGQTGNTEAFF
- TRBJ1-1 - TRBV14 TGTGCCAGCAGCGTGGGACTGAACACTGAAGCTTTCTTT CASSVGLNTEAFF
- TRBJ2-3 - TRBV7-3 TGTGCCAGCAGCCTACTAGCCGTAGATACGCAGTATTTT CASSLLAVDTQYF
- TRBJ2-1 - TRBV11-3 TGTGCCAGCAGCCCAGTGGCGGAAAGCTCCTACAATGAGCAGTTCTTC CASSPVAESSYNEQFF
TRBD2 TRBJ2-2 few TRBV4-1 TGCGCCAGCAGCCCGGGACTAGCGGGAGGGCCCGGGGAGCTGTTTTTT CASSPGLAGGPGELFF
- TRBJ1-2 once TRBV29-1 TGCAGCGATCACACGGTCTATGGCTACACCTTC CSDHTVYGYTF
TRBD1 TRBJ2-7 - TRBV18 TGTGCCAGCTCACCAGAATCGGCAGGGGGTATGCAGTACTTC CASSPESAGGMQYF
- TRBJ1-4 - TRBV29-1 TGCAGCGCCCCCCCCTGGCCGGTCGGTGCAACTAATGAAAAACTGTTTTTT CSAPPWPVGATNEKLFF